Following are 2 T cell receptor beta chains from one sample sequenced in a study of cytomegalovirus exposure and HLA in healthy donors. Method: immunoSEQ multiplex PCR; TCRdb's copy keeps in-frame clones and lacks some. Of over 150,000 clones in the sample, under 95% were seen once. Sequences were obtained from PBMCs. The receptors stem from a woman aged 18-29 years in good health and CMV-seropositive.

The V and J genes are TRBV6-1 and TRBJ1-2; D is undetermined. The V and J ends lost 3 bases and 0 bases respectively, with 5 bases between them. Per the germline V gene, CDR1 is MNHNS and CDR2 is SASEGT. This CDR3 has 13 residues. CDR3 in amino acids: CASSDPPNYGYTF. The CDR3 DNA reads TGTGCCAGCAGTGATCCTCCTAACTATGGCTACACCTTC.

The V and J genes are TRBV18 and TRBJ2-7; D gene unclear. Per the germline V gene, CDR1 is KGHSH and CDR2 is LQKENI. V dropped 4 bases and J dropped 4 bases, with 26 bases sitting between them. CDR3 length: 18 residues. CDR3 amino acids: CASSQSPPTSGDNYEQYF. The CDR3 DNA follows: TGTGCCAGCTCACAATCCCCCCCCACTTCAGGTGATAATTACGAGCAGTACTTC.